This passage covers 22 T cell receptor beta chains from one sample sequenced in a study of post-analysis software for immune sequencing data. No antigen is known for these receptors. Study-wide points: Higher frequency in patients than in controls was seen for roughly five TRBV segments, with TRBV5-6, TRBV5-1 and TRBV20-1 among them.

Presence of unique molecular identifiers characterized the TCR beta cDNA libraries. MiXCR, run by TCRdb on the PCR reads, gives a single entry per CDR3 protein. The table shows approximately 400,000 distinct CDR3 sequences, with less than 40% occurring only once. The sequencing input was blood. These receptors originate from a girl aged 10 to 17 with multiple sclerosis.

The genes are TRBV5-1 and TRBJ1-2; the D gene is possibly TRBD1 (6 bases). The germline CDR1 and CDR2 sequences are SGHRS and YFSETQ. The V and J ends lost 3 bases and 6 bases respectively, with 15 bases between them. The length of the CDR3 is 14 residues. Here the CDR3 DNA reads TGCGCCAGCAGCTCTACAGGGATCGGAGATGGCTACACCTTC. This sequence encodes CASSSTGIGDGYTF.

The chain has TRBV20-1 and TRBJ1-2; no clear D. V shed 4 bases and J shed 2 bases, with 11 bases lying between them. The V gene's germline CDR1 is DFQATT and CDR2 SNEGSKA (reference sequence). The CDR3 contains 13 residues. The CDR3 DNA is TGCAGTGCTAACACAGCTAGGAACTATGGCTACACCTTC. Protein product: CSANTARNYGYTF.

This clonotype was observed a handful of times. This chain joins TRBV5-1 and TRBJ2-4; weak D call: TRBD2 (6 bases). This CDR3 spans 14 amino acids. Trimming removed 0 bases from V and 6 bases from J, with 10 bases in between. Germline V gives CDR1 SGHRS, CDR2 YFSETQ. CDR3 residues: CASSLDGGANIQYF. The CDR3 nucleotides read TGCGCCAGCAGCTTGGACGGGGGAGCAAACATTCAGTACTTC.

This clonotype was picked up a small number of times. This chain uses TRBV6-1 with TRBJ2-4, with D possibly being TRBD1 or TRBD2 (5 bases each). Germline loops: CDR1 MNHNS, CDR2 SASEGT. V lost 0 bases, J lost 8 bases, and 14 bases lay in between. The CDR3 loop spans 15 amino acids. The CDR3 nucleotides read TGTGCCAGCAGTGAAGCAGGGGCGGGTTGGGACATTCAGTACTTC. Its translation is CASSEAGAGWDIQYF.

Only a few counts were recorded for this clonotype. This chain uses TRBV29-1 with TRBJ2-7; possibly TRBD2 for D (5 bases). This CDR3 has 13 residues. Germline V CDR1 and CDR2: SQVTM, ANQGSEA. The V end lost 4 bases, the J end lost 3 bases, and 13 bases lay between the germline ends. CDR3 DNA sequence: TGCAGCGTTGGTGAGGGTCGGGGCTACGAGCAGTACTTC. Its translation is CSVGEGRGYEQYF.

The chain carries TRBV4-2 and TRBJ1-6, with TRBD1 as a possible D gene (6 bases). Germline assignment: CDR1 LGHNA and CDR2 YNFKEQ. The CDR3 is made up of 17 amino acids. Trimming stripped 2 bases from V and 10 bases from J, with 21 bases between. The CDR3 loop reads CASSQPQQGLMSSPLHF. The CDR3 nucleotides read TGTGCCAGCAGCCAACCCCAACAGGGTCTTATGAGCTCACCCCTCCACTTT.

The chain has TRBV6-2 or TRBV6-3 and TRBJ1-5; TRBD1 aligns across 9 bases. Trimming took 5 bases from V and 4 from J; bases not matched to a gene: 6. CDR1 and CDR2 from the germline V gene are MNHEY and SVGEGT. The CDR3 covers 15 residues. In DNA form, the CDR3 reads TGTGCCAGCAGTCTCCTGGACAGGGGAAATCAGCCCCAGCATTTT. It yields the protein CASSLLDRGNQPQHF.

This clonotype appeared a few times. DNA of the CDR3: TGTGCCAGCACCGCCACCGGGGTTAATGAAAAACTGTTTTTT. Residues: CASTATGVNEKLFF. The J gene is TRBJ1-4, the V gene TRBV27; D call uncertain. Germline loops: CDR1 MNHEY, CDR2 SMNVEV (reference sequence). Trimming took off 7 bases at V and 4 bases at J, with 13 bases between the two ends. The CDR3 has 14 amino acids.

The chain links TRBV12-5 to TRBJ2-3; perhaps TRBD1 as D (7 bases). The CDR3 is 16 residues long. Germline CDR1 and CDR2: LGHNT and FRNRAP. V was clipped by 7 bases and J by 6 bases, with 23 bases between them. The CDR3, as DNA: TGTGCTAGTGTCCGCCTAGCAGGGGGAGGTGCGGATACGCAGTATTTT. Translation: CASVRLAGGGADTQYF.

V and J are TRBV5-1 and TRBJ2-3; 10 nucleotides align to TRBD1. This CDR3 is 15 amino acids long. The V segment lost 4 bases and the J segment 3 bases; nucleotides outside the gene matches: 5. Germline V gene data show CDR1 as SGHRS and CDR2 as YFSETQ. The CDR3 is CASSRGQGPTDTQYF. CDR3 in DNA: TGCGCCAGCAGCCGGGGACAGGGGCCAACAGATACGCAGTATTTT.

This clonotype has a single count. The chain couples TRBV6-1 to TRBJ2-1, with 7 positions matching TRBD1. CDR1 is MNHNS, CDR2 SASEGT, per germline. V lost 5 bases to trimming and J lost 2 bases; unmatched junction nucleotides: 6. The CDR3 has 15 amino acids. The CDR3 sequence is CASSLEGTAYNEQFF. The CDR3, as DNA: TGTGCCAGCAGTCTAGAGGGGACAGCCTACAATGAGCAGTTCTTC.

This chain uses TRBV3-1 with TRBJ1-2; a weak D match, TRBD1 (6 bases). Germline V gene sequence: CDR1 LGHDT, CDR2 YNNKEL (reference sequence). The ends were cut back, 4 bases at V and 3 bases at J, with 15 bases in the middle. This CDR3 is 15 amino acids long. The CDR3 nucleotides are TGTGCCAGCAGCCCCGTCACAGGGTGGGACTATGGCTACACCTTC. Its translation is CASSPVTGWDYGYTF.

V gene TRBV6-5 combines with J gene TRBJ1-1; weak D call: TRBD1 (6 bases). CDR3 length: 19 residues. Germline assignment: CDR1 MNHEY and CDR2 SVGAGI. The germline V and J ends were trimmed by 2 bases and 3 bases, with 25 bases remaining between them. This CDR3 reads CASSYPSRAGALRHTEAFF. The CDR3 bases are TGTGCCAGCAGTTACCCCTCGAGGGCAGGGGCACTAAGGCACACTGAAGCTTTCTTT.

The CDR3 DNA follows: TGTGCCAGCAGTCCCGGTGCTAGCGGTAACAATGAGCAGTTCTTC. This translates into CASSPGASGNNEQFF. V is TRBV27 and J is TRBJ2-1; 7 nucleotides match TRBD2. V lost 5 bases to trimming and J lost 5 bases; unmatched junction nucleotides: 9. The CDR3 is 15 amino acids. Per germline, CDR1 MNHEY and CDR2 SMNVEV (reference sequence).

This clonotype was detected a few times. The junction shows a germline mismatch at one end, possibly a read error. This chain connects TRBV6-5 to TRBJ2-6, with D possibly called TRBD1 or TRBD2 (5 bases each). This CDR3 region has 18 residues. Germline V gives CDR1 MNHEY, CDR2 SVGAGI. The CDR3, as DNA: TGTGCCAGCAGTTACTGGGGGACGGATGCTCATGGGGCCAACGTTCTGACTTTC. As protein: CASSYWGTDAHGANVLTF.

This rearrangement joins TRBV20-1 to TRBJ2-4; TRBD1 matches at 8 bases. TRBJ2-7 explains the end of the DNA better; the J call may be wrong. The germline V gene encodes CDR1 DFQATT and CDR2 SNEGSKA (reference sequence). The CDR3 contains 15 residues. The CDR3 DNA reads as TGCAGTGCTACTTCGAGGGACAGGATGGGCTACGAGCAGTACTTC. Its protein is CSATSRDRMGYEQYF.

This clonotype was observed a few times. The chain uses TRBV12-3 or TRBV12-4 and TRBJ1-5; TRBD1 matches 11 bases. V lost 5 bases, J lost 1 base, and 1 base stayed unmatched. CDR3 size: 15 residues. CDR3 DNA sequence: TGTGCCAGCAGTCGGGACAGGGGGAGCAATCAGCCCCAGCATTTT. Protein sequence: CASSRDRGSNQPQHF.

The chain joins TRBV11-2 to TRBJ2-6; no clear D. The CDR3 is made up of 15 amino acids. Trimming stripped 3 bases from V and 4 bases from J, with 10 bases between. Per germline, CDR1 SGHAT and CDR2 FQNNGV. DNA of the CDR3: TGTGCCAGCAGCTTTTTGGATTCAGGGGCCAACGTCCTGACTTTC. Translation: CASSFLDSGANVLTF. The full variable domain, its missing parts supplied by reference TRBV11-2 and TRBJ2-6, is EAGVAQSPRYKIIEKRQSVAFWCNPISGHATLYWYQQILGQGPKLLIQFQNNGVVDDSQLPKDRFSAERLKGVDSTLKIQPAKLEDSAVYLCASSFLDSGANVLTFGAGSRLTVL.

This clonotype appeared a few times. The V call is TRBV5-6, the J call TRBJ2-1, with TRBD1 identical over 8 bases. Germline loops: CDR1 SGHDT, CDR2 YYEEEE. The CDR3 has 14 residues. Germline trimming cut 6 bases from V and 8 bases from J; bases unmatched to any gene: 10. The CDR3 loop reads CASIGQGAFYEQFF. CDR3 coding DNA: TGTGCCAGCATTGGGCAGGGGGCTTTCTATGAGCAGTTCTTC. Using reference TRBV5-6 and TRBJ2-1 for the parts outside the CDR3, the full variable domain is DAGVTQSPTHLIKTRGQQVTLRCSPKSGHDTVSWYQQALGQGPQFIFQYYEEEERQRGNFPDRFSGHQFPNYSSELNVNALLLGDSALYLCASIGQGAFYEQFFGPGTRLTVL.

The CDR3 sequence is CSASARTGESSYNEQFF. The CDR3 bases are TGCAGTGCTAGCGCCCGGACGGGCGAAAGCTCCTACAATGAGCAGTTCTTC. The chain employs TRBV20-1 and TRBJ2-1, with D hard to call. Trimming stripped 3 bases from V and 0 bases from J, with 18 bases between. The CDR3 contains 17 residues. Germline values: CDR1 DFQATT, CDR2 SNEGSKA (reference sequence).

About this clonotype: The junction departs from germline at one end; a sequencing error may be responsible. The genes are TRBV7-9 and TRBJ2-5; D unresolved. The J call is in doubt because the DNA end fits TRBJ2-7 better. The CDR3 runs 14 residues. Germline V gene sequence: CDR1 SEHNR, CDR2 FQNEAQ (reference sequence). Written as DNA, the CDR3 is TGTGCCGGCAGCTTAGCTAATGTCATATCCGAGCAGTACTTC. This gives the protein CAGSLANVISEQYF.

The chain is built from TRBV2 and TRBJ2-7; TRBD1 or TRBD2 may be the D gene (5 bases each). The J call may be in error: the DNA end matches TRBJ2-5 better. The CDR3 spans 13 residues. CDR1 and CDR2 (germline): SNHLY, FYNNEI. CDR3 coding DNA: TGTGCCAGCGCCAGGGAGTTCGGAGAGACCCAGTACTTC. This encodes CASAREFGETQYF.